This T cell receptor beta chain was identified during a study of T cell responses to AZD1222 COVID-19 vaccine (dated by TCRdb to the early 2020s). Describing the broader study: AZD1222 recipients with second doses at about 4 weeks or about 12 weeks were pooled, because spike-specific TCR depth and breadth did not differ between schedules. A total of 230 to 250 trial participants underwent TCR sequencing, of whom 207 received two doses of AZD1222 and about 25 received two doses of the MenACWY control vaccine. Trial participants were enrolled into age subgroups of 18-55, 56-69 and 70-plus years, which contained 148, 28 and 57 TCR-sequenced participants, respectively.

Overall results and qualifications from the work: In the small 56-69-year group, the increase in depth fell short of significance, most likely because of low power. Spike-specific TCR breadth and depth rose significantly after two AZD1222 doses compared with day 0 and with MenACWY recipients. Most participants were white British and females outnumbered males, and the authors suggested that clonal diversity may have been underestimated. Epitopes outside the regions mutated in the B.1.351 and B.1.1.7 variants were reportedly recognized by nearly half of the unique spike-specific TCRs. The whole spike protein was spanned by vaccine-associated CD4 TCRs, and dominant responses were seen in regions 160-218 and 743-854. Because no samples from the day 14 peak response were available, repertoires could be characterized only after the peak T cell response. Only a handful of AZD1222 recipients were SARS-CoV-2 seropositive at baseline, limiting conclusions about previously exposed vaccinees.

With regard to this clone: The antigen it recognizes is unknown. No per-base quality is available; no much larger clone lies one base away.

The time point label, as the study defines it: baseline before first vaccination. The vaccinee samples were drawn from two UK trials, COV001 and COV002, one of which was a single-blind randomized controlled phase 2/3 trial testing AZD1222 (ChAdOx1 nCoV-19) in healthy adults. For TCRbeta chain sequencing, PBMC samples from trial participants were taken at day 0 and at day 28 after the second dose. The CDR3 regions of human TCRbeta chains were subjected to immunosequencing. Turning to the authors' computational methods: TCRs in the repertoires were matched against a reference library of SARS-CoV-2-specific TCRs that had been generated with the MIRA antigen-specificity platform. Breadth was defined as the fraction of unique TCRs that were SARS-CoV-2-associated. Depth was defined as the fraction of total T cells that were SARS-CoV-2-associated. Using the MIRA data, each spike-specific TCR was assigned both to the spike region to which the TCR was reactive and to a CD4 or CD8 class. Log10-transformed breadth and depth values were compared by one-way ANOVA with Sidak's multiple comparisons tests. TCRdb took over this immuneACCESS table, retaining in-frame rearrangements with V and J assigned. Such tables are incomplete; in checked studies, under half of the missing clones stem from an unresolved V gene, and the remainder is unexplained. V, J and clone size were drawn from that table, and D and trimming were deduced from the DNA. The table for this sample lists 90,000 to 140,000 clones; 82% of them were counted only once. The top ten clonotypes cover 4% to 6% of the sample.

Trimming takes 8 bases from V and 5 bases from J, and the germline ends sit 16 bases apart. The CDR3 spans 13 residues, from the cysteine through the phenylalanine. The read is trimmed to its CDR3 DNA, 39 bases read in frame from base 1. Via the germline V gene (reference sequence), CDR1 is LGHDT and CDR2 YNNKEL. The source of this sequence is an adult in good health. The rearrangement joined TRBV3-1 (or the pseudogene TRBV3-2) to TRBJ2-7, with the D gene call left open. The specimen comprised peripheral blood, sampled on day 0 of AZD1222 vaccination. The bases read TGTGCCAGCCAGGTACGGTCTCGGGACGAGCAGTACTTC. This encodes CASQVRSRDEQYF.